This TCR beta chain was recovered during a study of T cells in Graves' hyperthyroidism and ophthalmopathy (dated by TCRdb to between 2018 and 2021). About the full investigation: Peripheral blood samples were taken at initial diagnosis, before any treatment was given. A discovery cohort of roughly 96 patients, fewer than 50 with Graves' ophthalmopathy and about 60 with stable Graves' hyperthyroidism, was used to find distinguishing TCR V-J signatures. Whether ophthalmopathy could be predicted prospectively was tested in an independent validation cohort made up of roughly 19 hyperthyroidism patients plus 17 patients who later progressed to ophthalmopathy. For training and testing, the 100 or so patients in the discovery cohort were randomly divided in a 7:3 ratio. In roughly six Graves' hyperthyroidism patients, the study also compared T-cell repertoires from thyroid tissue with T-cell repertoires from blood. After blood sampling, hyperthyroidism patients were treated with methimazole at a starting dose of 30 mg daily, and ophthalmopathy patients were treated with high-dose intravenous methylprednisolone. The paper describes TCR Vbeta CDR3 sequencing of 140 or so peripheral blood samples, made up of approximately 40 ophthalmopathy patients, 70 to 75 hyperthyroidism patients and 17 progressor patients. Study-wide conclusions, independent of this receptor: Sample size was not statistically predetermined, and blinding of investigators to group allocation was not performed. A model built on a 13 V-J signature distinguished ophthalmopathy from stable hyperthyroidism, reaching around 88% sensitivity and around 82% specificity in cross-validation and 80%/75% in testing. Blood samples also contained most of the expanded thyroid clonotypes (frequency above 0.001), which suggests that blood repertoires may reflect thyroid immune responses. In validation, the model predicted progression to ophthalmopathy with roughly 66% sensitivity and approximately 78% specificity, a median of about 6 months before onset.

Stable Graves' hyperthyroidism was defined as no progression to ophthalmopathy during 18 months of follow-up. Hyperthyroidism patients were aged 18 to 65 years and newly diagnosed, with disease duration of less than 2 months. Patients with uncontrolled infections, other autoimmune diseases, pregnancy or lactation were excluded. Diagnoses were established on the basis of clinical symptoms, serum thyroxine and TRAb, thyroid ultrasound, and orbital computed tomography. PBMCs were separated from 10 ml of fresh peripheral blood using Ficoll-Paque density gradient centrifugation. Total RNA was extracted with Trizol reagent, and quality was checked on an Agilent 2100 Bioanalyzer. This clonotype was counted ten times or more. Its antigen specificity is not known. Base qualities are not at hand, and no much larger clone is one base apart. The TCR beta CDR3 regions were amplified from RNA transcripts. For the first round of RT-PCR on the TCR CDR3, the HTBI primer set was used together with the Qiagen OneStep RT-PCR kit. The libraries were constructed in a second round of multiplex PCR and then size-selected and purified. Paired-end sequencing of the libraries was performed with 100 bp reads on an Illumina HiSeq2000. Concerning the study's data processing: SOAPnuke was used to process the raw data, throwing out any read that contained adapters or uncalled bases, had a mean Phred below 15, or lacked an exact constant-primer or identifier match. COPE v1.2.5 was used to merge the high-quality paired reads, and each unique nucleotide sequence was defined as a clonotype. MiTCR v1.1 was used to align the clonotypes against IMGT TRBV, TRBD and TRBJ reference segments. The analysis was restricted to V-J combinations with a frequency above 0.0001, which together covered roughly 99% of the repertoires. The TCS score was defined as the ratio of F50 (clonal expansion) to E x V (chaos), calculated using BLOSUM62-based TCRdist between CDR3 peptides within each V-J. Welch's t-statistics and random forest reduced fewer than 550 V-J features to under 15, which were used in a naive Bayes classifier (R e1071). TCRdb applied fastp at Q25 and MiXCR to the public reads, then kept only in-frame beta chains. Under each unique CDR3 protein, matching rows form one entry showing the most common genes and DNA. The V and J calls shown here were made by TCRdb, not taken from the authors' results. The sample records 200,000 to 250,000 distinct CDR3 sequences, approximately 17% of which are singletons. Approximately 50% of the sample lies in the top ten.

V and J lose 4 bases and 1 base, and a span of 10 bases separates them. Inclusive of the bounding cysteine and phenylalanine, the CDR3 is 14 residues long. The only DNA kept is the CDR3, 42 bases in frame from the first base. The germline V gene (reference sequence) yields SEHNR for CDR1 and FQNEAQ for CDR2. The origin of this receptor is a man over 45 with Graves' hyperthyroidism. Sequenced material: blood. The V and J segments used are TRBV7-9 and TRBJ1-1; tentative D gene TRBD1, with 6 bases matching. The CDR3: CASSSLRGNTEAFF. Read as DNA, the sequence is TGTGCCAGCAGCTCCCTCAGGGGGAACACTGAAGCTTTCTTT. Beyond the CDR3, the reference TRBV7-9 and TRBJ1-1 genes provide the residues; the full variable domain reads: DTGVSQNPRHKITKRGQNVTFRCDPISEHNRLYWYRQTLGQGPEFLTYFQNEAQLEKSRLLSDRFSAERPKGSFSTLEIQRTEQGDSAMYLCASSSLRGNTEAFFGQGTRLTVV.